This passage covers 2 T cell receptor beta chains from one sample sequenced in a study of control samples from healthy donors and cancer patients. Sequencing was performed with immunoSEQ multiplex PCR; in TCRdb, only in-frame clones are kept and a portion is missing. Of 130,000 to 150,000 clones detected, 75% to 90% appear once; the ten largest clones hold approximately 8.6%. The sequenced sample was blood. The receptor source for this set is a woman aged 25 to 45 in good health.

This sequence joins TRBV11-2 and TRBJ2-2; D is uncertain. Germline lookup yields CDR1 SGHAT and CDR2 FQNNGV. CDR3 length equals 12 residues. The ends were cut back, 1 base at V and 7 bases at J, with 4 bases in the middle. The CDR3 spells CASSLVLGELFF. CDR3 in DNA: TGTGCCAGCAGCTTAGTTCTCGGGGAGCTGTTTTTT. Full variable domain (remainder filled in from reference TRBV11-2 and TRBJ2-2): EAGVAQSPRYKIIEKRQSVAFWCNPISGHATLYWYQQILGQGPKLLIQFQNNGVVDDSQLPKDRFSAERLKGVDSTLKIQPAKLEDSAVYLCASSLVLGELFFGEGSRLTVL.

This CDR3 reads CASSNPPGRYSTEQFF. CDR3 DNA sequence: TGTGCCAGCAGTAACCCCCCGGGCCGCTACTCTACTGAGCAGTTCTTC. The V and J genes are TRBV28 and TRBJ2-1, with D hard to call. There are 16 residues in the CDR3. CDR1 and CDR2 (germline): MDHEN, SYDVKM. Trimming removed 5 bases from V and 9 bases from J, with 23 bases in between.